The clone carrying this T cell receptor (beta chain) was picked up many times. Its antigen is not identified. The germline gives CDR1 KGHSH, CDR2 LQKENI. This CDR3 has 13 residues. Between the trimmed V and J ends, which lost 5 bases and 1 base, there was a span of 8 bases. One entry per CDR3 protein results from TCRdb running MiXCR on the 5' RACE reads. The table lists around 130,000 distinct CDR3 sequences, roughly 6.6% of them singletons. This sample stems from a study of CD8 T cells in ankylosing spondylitis. Findings and caveats of the study: It appeared that ankylosing spondylitis blood was characterized by a TCR beta motif of fewer than 10 highly homologous variants. The clones that were linked to disease were reported to be significantly enriched in matched synovial fluid samples from ankylosing spondylitis patients. In reactive arthritis synovial fluid and blood, some motif variants had been reported before.

The rearrangement links TRBV18 to TRBJ1-1, with D uncertain. Material for sequencing was blood, either unsorted or a sorted T cell fraction (not recorded which). The source of this sequence is a male donor with ankylosing spondylitis or in good health (not recorded which). CDR3 in amino acids: CASSSDGNTEAFF. The CDR3, as DNA: TGTGCCAGCTCATCGGACGGGAACACTGAAGCTTTCTTT.